This TCR beta chain was documented in a study of regulatory T cells in long-lasting Graves disease. Broader study findings: Favoring TRBV28, TRBJ1-2 and TRBJ2-5 was a feature seen in persistent disease.

The CDR3 is 17 residues long. CDR1 and CDR2 (germline): MNHEY, SMNVEV (reference sequence). Germline trimming cut 5 bases from V and 4 bases from J; bases unmatched to any gene: 16. This clonotype was counted at least ten times. The antigen is unknown. Building the TCR beta libraries relied on iRepertoire HTBI primers, and CDR3 regions underwent Arm-PCR. TCRdb re-analysed the multiplex PCR reads in MiXCR, keeping a single row per CDR3 protein. The sample consists of 530,000 or so distinct CDR3 sequences, roughly 14% of them appearing once. Time point described: newly diagnosed GD, antithyroid drugs for less than 3 months. PBMCs provided the RNA from which the TCR library was made. Peripheral blood, approximately 9 milliliters of it, was drawn into EDTA tubes. In addition, the sample was reused for a study of T cells in Graves' hyperthyroidism and ophthalmopathy. Turning to that study: The HTBI primer set was used in a first-round RT-PCR of the TCR CDR3.

This clonotype was obtained from a man aged 25-45 years with Graves disease. The sample here was peripheral blood mononuclear cells (PBMCs), taken at new diagnosis, from a patient treated with antithyroid drugs. The rearrangement joins TRBV27 to TRBJ2-7; 8 nucleotides align to TRBD2. The CDR3 DNA is TGTGCCAGCAGTCCCCGCTCCAGACTAGCGCCACTATACGAGCAGTACTTC. This gives the protein CASSPRSRLAPLYEQYF.